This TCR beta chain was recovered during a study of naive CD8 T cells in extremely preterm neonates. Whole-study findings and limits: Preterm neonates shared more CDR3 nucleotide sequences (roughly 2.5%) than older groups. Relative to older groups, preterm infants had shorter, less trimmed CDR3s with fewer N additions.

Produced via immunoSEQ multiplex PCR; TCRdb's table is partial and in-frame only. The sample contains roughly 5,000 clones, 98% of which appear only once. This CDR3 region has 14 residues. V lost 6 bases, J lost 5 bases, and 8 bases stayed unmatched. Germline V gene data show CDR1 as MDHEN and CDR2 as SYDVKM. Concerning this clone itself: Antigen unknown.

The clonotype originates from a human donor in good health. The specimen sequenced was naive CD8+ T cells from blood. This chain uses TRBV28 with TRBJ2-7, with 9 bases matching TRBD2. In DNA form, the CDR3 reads TGTGCCAGCAGCCGCCAACTAGCGGGCCACGAGCAGTACTTC. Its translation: CASSRQLAGHEQYF.